This TCR beta chain appears in the sequencing data of a study of T cell responses to AZD1222 COVID-19 vaccine. Only in-frame clones appear in the TCRdb table, and some are missing; sequencing was by immunoSEQ multiplex PCR. The profile covers around 180,000 clones, with 70% to 90% appearing a single time and around 5.8% taken by the ten largest. The germline V gene encodes CDR1 MDHEN and CDR2 SYDVKM. The CDR3 totals 13 residues. The V gene end was trimmed by 6 bases and the J gene end by 7 bases; junction bases not matched to a gene: 6. This receptor was obtained from an adult in good health. The specimen comprised peripheral blood, sampled on day 0 of AZD1222 vaccination. This sequence joins TRBV28 and TRBJ1-2; 9 bases line up with TRBD1. CDR3 sequence reads: CASSGTGRPGYTF. The CDR3 bases are TGTGCCAGCAGCGGGACAGGGAGACCTGGCTACACCTTC.